These 27 T cell receptor beta chains were all obtained from the same sample, sequenced in a study of cytomegalovirus exposure and HLA in healthy donors. The method was immunoSEQ multiplex PCR; TCRdb's version includes in-frame clones alone and lacks a portion of them. The sample lists approximately 100,000 clones, roughly 90% seen once, with 6.3% in the top ten. Sequenced material: PBMCs. The receptors were sampled from a young man in good health and CMV-seropositive.

The J gene is TRBJ1-1, the V gene TRBV4-2; a possible D gene is TRBD1 (5 bases). Germline V gene sequence: CDR1 LGHNA, CDR2 YNFKEQ. This CDR3 spans 14 amino acids. V lost 0 bases and J lost 11, with 16 bases in between. CDR3 coding DNA: TGTGCCAGCAGCCAAGACCCCGACGGGGGACCGGCTTTCTTT. Encoded protein: CASSQDPDGGPAFF.

The chain uses TRBV19 and TRBJ2-5; 9 bases fit TRBD2. After removal of 5 bases from V and 5 bases from J, the junction contained 15 bases not matched to a gene. The length of the CDR3 is 17 residues. Germline V gives CDR1 LNHDA, CDR2 SQIVND (reference sequence). CDR3 bases: TGTGCCAGTAGTGGGGTAATAGAGCGGGAGGAGCGGGAGACCCAGTACTTC. Translated, it gives CASSGVIEREERETQYF.

The chain links TRBV5-6 to TRBJ2-3, with 8 bases lining up with TRBD1. Trimming took 3 bases from V and 1 from J; bases not matched to a gene: 1. CDR1 is SGHDT and CDR2 is YYEEEE in the germline V gene. This CDR3 has 14 residues. CDR3 sequence (DNA): TGTGCCAGCAGCTGGGGACAGGGCACAGATACGCAGTATTTT. Translation gives CASSWGQGTDTQYF. The variable domain in full, with the rest retrieved from reference TRBV5-6 and TRBJ2-3, is DAGVTQSPTHLIKTRGQQVTLRCSPKSGHDTVSWYQQALGQGPQFIFQYYEEEERQRGNFPDRFSGHQFPNYSSELNVNALLLGDSALYLCASSWGQGTDTQYFGPGTRLTVL.

V and J are TRBV19 and TRBJ1-1; D remains unclear. V dropped 3 bases and J dropped 1 base, with 12 bases sitting between them. This CDR3 spans 15 amino acids. Per the germline V gene, CDR1 is LNHDA and CDR2 is SQIVND (reference sequence). In DNA, the CDR3 is TGTGCCAGTAGTATTTTTCCAACAGAGAACACTGAAGCTTTCTTT. Translating gives CASSIFPTENTEAFF.

The chain links TRBV20-1 to TRBJ1-4; D is perhaps TRBD1 (5 bases). Germline lookup yields CDR1 DFQATT and CDR2 SNEGSKA (reference sequence). This CDR3 is 11 amino acids long. V shed 8 bases and J shed 8 bases, with 12 bases lying between them. This chain's CDR3 is CSTGRGEKLFF. The CDR3 DNA reads TGCAGTACCGGGAGGGGCGAAAAACTGTTTTTT.

The chain employs TRBV28 and TRBJ2-7, with D perhaps matching TRBD1 (6 bases). CDR3 size: 14 residues. Germline-derived CDR1 and CDR2 are MDHEN and SYDVKM. Trimming shortened V by 3 bases and J by 0 bases, and 9 bases separated the two germline ends. The CDR3 here is CASSLRGNSYEQYF. The CDR3 DNA follows: TGTGCCAGCAGTTTGAGGGGGAACTCCTACGAGCAGTACTTC.

The CDR3 loop reads CASSYSGAYGYTF. The CDR3 DNA follows: TGTGCCAGCAGTTACTCGGGGGCCTATGGCTACACCTTC. V is TRBV6-5 and J is TRBJ1-2, with a possible D match to TRBD1 (6 bases). Germline V CDR1 and CDR2: MNHEY, SVGAGI. The CDR3 has 13 residues. V was cut by 0 bases and J by 4 bases, with 6 bases left in between.

The V gene is TRBV19, the J gene TRBJ1-5; a weak D match, TRBD1 (6 bases). Looked up from germline, CDR1 is LNHDA and CDR2 is SQIVND (reference sequence). V gave up 5 bases and J gave up 6 bases, with 17 bases separating them. The CDR3 runs to 15 residues. CDR3 coding DNA: TGTGCCAGTAGTCCCCTAGGGGGAATAGGTCAGCCCCAGCATTTT. Translated: CASSPLGGIGQPQHF. Filled out from reference TRBV19 and TRBJ1-5, the complete variable domain reads DGGITQSPKYLFRKEGQNVTLSCEQNLNHDAMYWYRQDPGQGLRLIYYSQIVNDFQKGDIAEGYSVSREKKESFPLTVTSAQKNPTAFYLCASSPLGGIGQPQHFGDGTRLSIL.

V gene TRBV7-8 combines with J gene TRBJ2-1; D not certain. The germline V and J ends were trimmed by 4 bases and 0 bases, with 16 bases remaining between them. This CDR3 spans 17 amino acids. In germline, CDR1 is SGHVS, CDR2 FQNEAQ. This CDR3 reads CASSSAVVVPSYNEQFF. The CDR3 DNA reads TGTGCCAGCAGCTCGGCGGTGGTCGTACCCTCCTACAATGAGCAGTTCTTC.

The genes are TRBV5-6 and TRBJ2-2, with unresolved D. The CDR3 extends over 12 amino acids. Germline V gives CDR1 SGHDT, CDR2 YYEEEE. Trimming shortened V by 5 bases and J by 6 bases, and 8 bases separated the two germline ends. As DNA, the CDR3 is TGTGCCAGCAGTCCGAGGTCCGGGGAGCTGTTTTTT. This encodes CASSPRSGELFF.

The chain uses TRBV11-2 and TRBJ2-1; D unclear. This CDR3 has 16 residues. Trimming shortened V by 0 bases and J by 7 bases, and 16 bases separated the two germline ends. CDR1 is SGHAT and CDR2 is FQNNGV in the germline V gene. In DNA, the CDR3 is TGTGCCAGCAGCTTAGATACCTCCATTTTACTGAATGAGCAGTTCTTC. The encoded protein is CASSLDTSILLNEQFF.

The V and J genes are TRBV5-1 and TRBJ2-7, with D tentatively TRBD2 (6 bases). The CDR3 covers 11 residues. Germline-derived CDR1 and CDR2 are SGHRS and YFSETQ. V was pared by 4 bases and J by 4 bases, with 6 bases between. This chain's CDR3 is CASSGGYEQYF. The CDR3 DNA sequence: TGCGCCAGCAGCGGGGGGTACGAGCAGTACTTC.

This CDR3 reads CASSEQQGAYEQYF. Here the CDR3 DNA reads TGCGCCAGCAGTGAGCAGCAAGGGGCCTACGAGCAGTACTTC. The chain uses TRBV10-2 and TRBJ2-7; tentative D call: TRBD1 (5 bases). Germline V gene sequence: CDR1 WSHSY, CDR2 SAAADI. V lost 2 bases, J lost 2 bases, and 10 bases lay in between. CDR3 size: 14 residues.

CDR3 sequence reads: CASRLGPSSGNTIYF. CDR3 in DNA: TGTGCCAGCCGATTAGGGCCTAGCTCTGGAAACACCATATATTTT. This chain connects TRBV7-6 to TRBJ1-3; the D is unclear. V lost 8 bases to trimming and J lost 0 bases, with 14 bases between them. The CDR3 runs to 15 residues. Germline values: CDR1 SGHVS, CDR2 FNYEAQ.

The chain links TRBV1 to TRBJ2-3; the D call of TRBD2 is as the table states it, not checked on the DNA. TRBV1 is a pseudogene locus. CDR3 length equals 18 residues. CDR3 region: CTSSQAPPGLAYPDTQYF. Here the CDR3 DNA reads TGCACCAGCAGCCAAGCCCCACCGGGACTAGCTTATCCAGATACGCAGTATTTT.

V usage is TRBV5-6 and J usage is TRBJ1-4, with 12 bases lining up with TRBD1. V lost 0 bases to trimming and J lost 6 bases; unmatched junction nucleotides: 9. Germline-derived CDR1 and CDR2 are SGHDT and YYEEEE. This CDR3 has 18 amino acids. CDR3 in DNA: TGTGCCAGCAGCTTGGTAACTCTCGGGACAGGGGGCCATGAAAAACTGTTTTTT. Its protein product is CASSLVTLGTGGHEKLFF.

This chain joins TRBV7-9 and TRBJ1-1; 7 nucleotides match TRBD1. The CDR3 covers 12 residues. Trimming cost V 2 bases and J 8 bases; bases outside gene matches: 2. CDR1 SEHNR and CDR2 FQNEAQ come from the germline V gene (reference sequence). The CDR3 here is CASSLTGAEAFF. In nucleotides, the CDR3 is TGTGCCAGCAGCTTAACAGGGGCCGAAGCTTTCTTT.

The chain uses TRBV4-2 and TRBJ2-3; D perhaps matches TRBD2 (6 bases). The CDR3 sequence is 15 residues long. Between the trimmed V and J ends, which lost 1 base and 4 bases, there was a span of 12 bases. CDR1 and CDR2 from the germline V gene are LGHNA and YNFKEQ. In nucleotides, the CDR3 is TGTGCCAGCAGCCAAGCTACGGGGGTAGCAGATACGCAGTATTTT. Protein sequence: CASSQATGVADTQYF.

This clone has only a few counts. At one end, the junction sequence differs from germline, possibly due to a read error. The chain uses TRBV5-6 and TRBJ2-7; TRBD2 is a possible D gene (6 bases). Germline values: CDR1 SGHDT, CDR2 YYEEEE. This CDR3 contains 13 residues. The CDR3 spells CASSTGTSFEQYF. For the CDR3, the DNA is TGTGCCAGCAGCACCGGGACTTCCTTCGAGCAGTACTTC. Using reference TRBV5-6 and TRBJ2-7 for the parts outside the CDR3, the full variable domain is DAGVTQSPTHLIKTRGQQVTLRCSPKSGHDTVSWYQQALGQGPQFIFQYYEEEERQRGNFPDRFSGHQFPNYSSELNVNALLLGDSALYLCASSTGTSFEQYFGPGTRLTVT.

The rearrangement uses TRBV5-1 and TRBJ2-7; the D gene is possibly TRBD1 (7 bases). Per germline, CDR1 SGHRS and CDR2 YFSETQ. Trimming removed 4 bases at V and 3 bases at J, with 14 bases between. CDR3 length: 14 residues. CDR3 bases: TGCGCCAGCAGCGCGAGACAGGGAGGCTACGAGCAGTACTTC. Its protein is CASSARQGGYEQYF.

The chain carries TRBV7-2 and TRBJ2-4; 7 nucleotides align to TRBD1. The germline V gene has CDR1 SGHTA and CDR2 FQGNSA. The CDR3 spans 16 residues. The junction had 7 bases not matched to a gene; V was cut back by 5 bases and J by 0 bases. The CDR3 protein is CASSETGTLAKNIQYF. Here the CDR3 DNA reads TGTGCCAGCAGCGAGACAGGGACACTAGCCAAAAACATTCAGTACTTC.

The rearrangement joins TRBV25-1 to TRBJ1-1; weak D call: TRBD1 (6 bases). V was cut by 6 bases and J by 6 bases, with 14 bases left in between. The germline CDR1 and CDR2 sequences are MGHDK and SYGVNS. This CDR3 spans 13 amino acids. CDR3 amino acids: CASRSGVGSEAFF. The DNA for the CDR3 is TGTGCCAGCAGATCAGGGGTAGGGTCTGAAGCTTTCTTT.

The chain links TRBV6-7 to TRBJ1-3, with D unclear. TRBV6-7 is annotated as an ORF whose role is uncertain. The CDR3 sequence is 16 residues long. Trimming removed 4 bases at V and 4 bases at J, with 17 bases between. CDR3 sequence reads: CASSSCRGLGGNTIYF. CDR3 bases: TGTGCCAGCAGTTCCTGTAGAGGACTGGGCGGAAACACCATATATTTT.

This chain uses TRBV13 with TRBJ2-5, with 12 bases matching TRBD1. The germline CDR1 and CDR2 sequences are PRHDT and FYEKMQ (reference sequence). The CDR3 sequence is 17 residues long. With V trimmed by 1 base and J by 5 bases, 8 bases remained unmatched. The CDR3 nucleotides are TGTGCCAGCAGCTTAGTTGGGGGACAGGGGGCTTCGGAGACCCAGTACTTC. Protein product: CASSLVGGQGASETQYF. The entire variable domain, with the rest obtained from reference TRBV13 and TRBJ2-5, is as follows: AAGVIQSPRHLIKEKRETATLKCYPIPRHDTVYWYQQGPGQDPQFLISFYEKMQSDKGSIPDRFSAQQFSDYHSELNMSSLELGDSALYFCASSLVGGQGASETQYFGPGTRLLVL.

The chain has TRBV11-2 and TRBJ2-7, with D maybe TRBD1 (6 bases). The V end was cut by 5 bases, the J end by 0 bases, with 11 bases between. The CDR3 is 14 residues long. Germline V lookup: CDR1 SGHAT, CDR2 FQNNGV. CDR3 protein: CASSPTGPSYEQYF. In DNA form, the CDR3 reads TGTGCCAGCAGCCCGACAGGTCCCTCCTACGAGCAGTACTTC.

The genes are TRBV27 and TRBJ1-2, with D possibly matching TRBD1 (6 bases). The CDR3 is made up of 15 amino acids. Germline V CDR1 and CDR2: MNHEY, SMNVEV (reference sequence). The V gene lost 5 bases and the J gene lost 8 bases, with 21 bases spanning the gap. The CDR3: CASSPLSRDKSGYTF. CDR3 coding DNA: TGTGCCAGCAGTCCCCTCAGCCGGGACAAGAGCGGCTACACCTTC.

V is TRBV6-1 and J is TRBJ2-7, with 12 bases identical to TRBD2. The CDR3 covers 16 residues. Trimming at V came to 4 bases and at J to 3 bases, leaving 7 bases not matched to a gene. Germline V gene sequence: CDR1 MNHNS, CDR2 SASEGT. CDR3 nucleotides: TGTGCCAGCAGTGCATCCGGGACTAGCGGGCTCTACGAGCAGTACTTC. Translated, it gives CASSASGTSGLYEQYF.